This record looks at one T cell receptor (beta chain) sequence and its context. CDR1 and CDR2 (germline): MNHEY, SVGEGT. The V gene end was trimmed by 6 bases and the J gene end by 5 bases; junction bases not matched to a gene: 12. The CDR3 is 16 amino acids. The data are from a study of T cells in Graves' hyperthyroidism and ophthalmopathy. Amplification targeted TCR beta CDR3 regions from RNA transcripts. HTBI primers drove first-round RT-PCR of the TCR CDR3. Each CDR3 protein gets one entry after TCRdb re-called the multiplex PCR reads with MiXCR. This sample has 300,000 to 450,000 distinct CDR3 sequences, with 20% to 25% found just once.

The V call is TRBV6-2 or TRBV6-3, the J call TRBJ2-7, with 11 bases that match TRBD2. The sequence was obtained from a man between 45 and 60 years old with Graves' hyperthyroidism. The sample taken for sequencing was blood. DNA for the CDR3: TGTGCCAGCAGCCAACCGGGACTAGCGGCCGAGGACGAGCAGTACTTC. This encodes CASSQPGLAAEDEQYF.